This TCR beta chain was recorded in a study of Graves' ophthalmopathy and Graves' hyperthyroidism (dated by TCRdb to the late 2010s). Turning to the overall study: Hyperthyroidism was considered stable if no progression to ophthalmopathy occurred within 18 months of follow-up. T-cell repertoires of thyroid tissue and blood were compared in several hyperthyroidism patients. Once sampling was done, hyperthyroidism patients were given methimazole at a starting dose of 30 mg daily, while ophthalmopathy patients were given high-dose intravenous methylprednisolone. To tell Graves' ophthalmopathy apart from Graves' hyperthyroidism, and to predict which patients would progress to ophthalmopathy, the study relied on TCR beta repertoire signatures. To explore V-J signatures distinguishing ophthalmopathy from hyperthyroidism, a discovery set of roughly 98 patients (43 ophthalmopathy, some 57 stable hyperthyroidism) was enrolled. In total, over 130 blood samples were TCR-sequenced: fewer than 50 ophthalmopathy, roughly 77 hyperthyroidism and some 17 hyperthyroidism-to-ophthalmopathy patients. For independent validation, a separate cohort was made up of some 19 hyperthyroidism patients plus 17 patients who later progressed from hyperthyroidism to ophthalmopathy. The investigation overall reported the following: Sample size was not statistically predetermined, and group allocation was not concealed from the investigators. Among expanded thyroid clonotypes with frequency above 0.001, most also showed up in blood, which suggests that blood repertoires may reflect the thyroid immune response. The 13-signature model separated ophthalmopathy from stable hyperthyroidism with approximately 90% sensitivity and approximately 83% specificity in cross-validation, and 80%/75% in the test set. In validation, the model predicted ophthalmopathy progression with about 71% sensitivity and roughly 72% specificity; fewer than 15 predicted patients were CT-confirmed with GO in a median of 6.5 months.

Notes on this clonotype: Its antigen is not yet known. Base qualities are not provided; no much larger clone lies one nucleotide away.

For repertoire sequencing, the TCR beta CDR3 regions were amplified from RNA transcripts. A first-round RT-PCR used HTBI primers with the Qiagen OneStep RT-PCR kit, followed by a second-round multiplex PCR, size selection and purification. Libraries were sequenced on an Illumina HiSeq2000 using paired-end 100 bp reads. Regarding the original processing steps: SOAPnuke was used to process the reads, removing any read that contained adapters or uncalled bases, had a mean Phred below 15, or lacked an exact match to the constant primer or identifier. High-quality paired reads were merged with COPE v1.2.5. Each unique nucleotide sequence was defined as a clonotype, and clonotypes were aligned to IMGT TRB V, D and J references with MiTCR v1.1. Only V-J combinations with frequency above 0.0001 were analysed, covering around 99% of repertoires. A TCR clonal expansion and chaos score per V-J combination was defined as the ratio of F50 clonal expansion to chaos observed in the TCRdist matrix. Welch's t-statistics and random forest were used to reduce features to about 14 V-J combinations, which were fed into a naive Bayes classifier. The similarity between thyroid and blood repertoires was quantified using the Morisita-Horn index. The public reads were reprocessed in TCRdb via fastp at Q25 and MiXCR, keeping in-frame beta chains. When rows share a CDR3 protein, they turn into one entry using the most common DNA and genes. The V and J calls were determined by TCRdb, not by the authors. The sample records 560,000 or so distinct CDR3 sequences, roughly 39% of which are singletons. The top ten hold about 4.6% of the sample.

Hyperthyroidism patients were newly diagnosed, were aged 18 to 65 years, and had a disease duration under 2 months. Patients were excluded if they had other autoimmune diseases, uncontrolled infections, pregnancy or lactation. Clinical symptoms, serum thyroxine, TRAb, thyroid ultrasound and orbital computed tomography formed the basis of the diagnosis. Total RNA was extracted with Trizol reagent and quality-checked on an Agilent 2100 Bioanalyzer. The CDR3 holds 12 amino acids from the cysteine to the phenylalanine. Of the read, only the CDR3 DNA is kept; its 36 bases are in frame from base 1. CDR1 and CDR2 are read off the germline V gene (reference sequence) as LNHNV and YYDKDF. V is reduced by 3 bases and J by 2 bases, leaving a spacing of 5 bases between them.

The V gene is TRBV15 and the J gene is TRBJ2-7; the D gene cannot be resolved reliably. Sequencing was done on a sample of peripheral blood or thyroid tissue (not recorded which). The TCR originated in an adult man with Graves' hyperthyroidism. Here the CDR3 is given as CATSRRTYEQYF. The sequenced DNA is TGTGCCACCAGCAGGAGGACCTACGAGCAGTACTTC.